The present entry profiles one T cell receptor beta chain with its context. TCRdb keeps only in-frame clones here, not all; method: immunoSEQ multiplex PCR. The sample lists 60,000 to 85,000 clones, 77% seen once, with over 1.5% in the top ten. These data belong to a study of OX40 agonist ivuxolimab in advanced cancers. The wider study: Patients receiving dose escalation had hepatocellular carcinoma, melanoma, renal cell or head and neck cancer. Partial responses occurred in three patients (one hepatocellular carcinoma, two cutaneous melanoma).

The CDR3 sequence is 15 residues long. The ends were cut back, 7 bases at V and 6 bases at J, with 19 bases in the middle. Germline lookup yields CDR1 MNHNY and CDR2 SVGAGI (reference sequence). Autoimmune disease history or systemic immunosuppression was exclusionary. The timepoints at which blood was sampled were baseline, cycle 4 day 1, and cycle 7 day 1. Here the sequenced sample was CD4+ or CD8+ T cells sorted from blood, taken in a trial of the OX40 agonist ivuxolimab. The chain joins TRBV6-6 to TRBJ2-1, with D unresolved. The clonotype comes from an adult with an advanced solid tumor such as melanoma, head and neck, liver or kidney cancer. The CDR3 region has the DNA TGTGCCAGCAACAAGGACGGGCCTGAATCCAATGAGCAGTTCTTC. Translated: CASNKDGPESNEQFF.